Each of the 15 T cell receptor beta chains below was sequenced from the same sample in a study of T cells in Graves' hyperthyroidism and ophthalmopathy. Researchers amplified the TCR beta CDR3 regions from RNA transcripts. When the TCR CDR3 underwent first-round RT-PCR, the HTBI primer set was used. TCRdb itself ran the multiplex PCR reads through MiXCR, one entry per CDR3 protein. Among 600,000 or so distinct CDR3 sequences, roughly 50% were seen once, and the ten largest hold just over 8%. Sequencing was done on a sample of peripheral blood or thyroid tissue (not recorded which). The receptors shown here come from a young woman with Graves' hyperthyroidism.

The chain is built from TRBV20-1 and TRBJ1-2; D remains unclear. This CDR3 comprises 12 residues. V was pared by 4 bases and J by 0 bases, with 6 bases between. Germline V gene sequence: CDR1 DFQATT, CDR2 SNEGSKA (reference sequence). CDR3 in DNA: TGCAGTGCTACGGGCCCTAACTATGGCTACACCTTC. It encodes CSATGPNYGYTF.

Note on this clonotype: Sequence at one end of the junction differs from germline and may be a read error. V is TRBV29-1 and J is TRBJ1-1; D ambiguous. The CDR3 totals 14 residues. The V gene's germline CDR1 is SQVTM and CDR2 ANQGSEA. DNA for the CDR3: TGCAGCGTTGAGATACAGACTACTAACACTAAAGCTTTCTTT. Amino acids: CSVEIQTTNTKAFF.

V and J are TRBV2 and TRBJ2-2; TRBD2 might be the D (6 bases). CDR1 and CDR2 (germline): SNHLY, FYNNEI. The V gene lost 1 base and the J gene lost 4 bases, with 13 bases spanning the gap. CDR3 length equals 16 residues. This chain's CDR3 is CASSEVGGAVTGELFF. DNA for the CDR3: TGTGCCAGCAGTGAAGTGGGCGGGGCGGTCACCGGGGAGCTGTTTTTT.

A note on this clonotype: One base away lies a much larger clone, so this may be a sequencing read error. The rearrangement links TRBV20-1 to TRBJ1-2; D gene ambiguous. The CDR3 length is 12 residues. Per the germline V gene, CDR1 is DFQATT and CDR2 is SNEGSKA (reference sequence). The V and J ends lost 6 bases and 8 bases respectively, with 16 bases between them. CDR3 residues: CSAKDSGEGYTF. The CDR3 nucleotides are TGCAGTGCCAAGGACTCTGGGGAAGGCTACACCTTC.

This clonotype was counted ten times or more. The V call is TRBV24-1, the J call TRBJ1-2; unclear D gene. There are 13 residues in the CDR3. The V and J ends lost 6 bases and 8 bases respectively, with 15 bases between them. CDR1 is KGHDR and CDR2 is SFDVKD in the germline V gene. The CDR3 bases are TGTGCCACCAGTCCTAGCCGGAGTAGCGGCTACACCTTC. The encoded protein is CATSPSRSSGYTF.

This CDR3 is CASSARDRDEGYTF. CDR3 coding DNA: TGTGCCAGCAGTGCCCGGGACAGGGACGAGGGCTACACCTTC. This chain uses TRBV25-1 with TRBJ1-2, with 9 bases identical to TRBD1. The CDR3 runs to 14 residues. The junction had 8 bases not matched to a gene; V was cut back by 4 bases and J by 8 bases. CDR1 is MGHDK, CDR2 SYGVNS, per germline.

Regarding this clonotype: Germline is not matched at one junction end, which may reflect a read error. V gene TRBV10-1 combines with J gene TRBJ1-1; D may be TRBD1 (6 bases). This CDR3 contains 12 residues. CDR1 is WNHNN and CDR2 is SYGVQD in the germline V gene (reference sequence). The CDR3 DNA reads TGTGCCAGCAGCCAAGGGACAATTGAAGCTTTCTTT. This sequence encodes CASSQGTIEAFF.

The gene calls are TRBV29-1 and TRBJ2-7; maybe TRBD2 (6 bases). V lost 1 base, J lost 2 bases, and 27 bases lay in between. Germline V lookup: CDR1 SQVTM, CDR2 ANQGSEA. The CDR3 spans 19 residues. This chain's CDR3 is CSVEAIRPSHGGTTYEQYF. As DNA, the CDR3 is TGCAGCGTTGAAGCGATAAGACCTTCCCACGGGGGAACCACCTACGAGCAGTACTTC.

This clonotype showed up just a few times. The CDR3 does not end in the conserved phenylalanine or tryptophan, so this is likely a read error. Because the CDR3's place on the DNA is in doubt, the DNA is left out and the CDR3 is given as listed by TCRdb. CDR3 sequence reads: CASSPRTS. V is TRBV7-9 and J is TRBJ1-6. CDR1 is SEHNR, CDR2 FQNEAQ, per germline (reference sequence). The CDR3 totals 8 residues, both ends included.

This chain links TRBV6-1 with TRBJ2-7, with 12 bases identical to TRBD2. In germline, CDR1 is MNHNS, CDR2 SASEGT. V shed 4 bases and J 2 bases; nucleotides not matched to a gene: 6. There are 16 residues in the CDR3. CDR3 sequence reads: CASSVLAGGPTYEQYF. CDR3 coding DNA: TGTGCCAGCAGTGTCCTAGCGGGAGGGCCAACCTACGAGCAGTACTTC.

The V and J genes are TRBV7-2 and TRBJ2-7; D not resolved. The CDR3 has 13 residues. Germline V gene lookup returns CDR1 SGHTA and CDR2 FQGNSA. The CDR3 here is CAISLGQAYEQYF. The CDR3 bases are TGTGCTATCAGCCTAGGGCAGGCCTACGAGCAGTACTTC.

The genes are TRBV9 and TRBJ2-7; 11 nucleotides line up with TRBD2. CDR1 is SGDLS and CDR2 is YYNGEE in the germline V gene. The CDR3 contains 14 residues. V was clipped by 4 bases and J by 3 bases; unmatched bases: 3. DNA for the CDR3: TGTGCCAGCAGCAACCTAGCGGGAGGCTACGAGCAGTACTTC. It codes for CASSNLAGGYEQYF. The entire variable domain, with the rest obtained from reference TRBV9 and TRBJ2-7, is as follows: DSGVTQTPKHLITATGQRVTLRCSPRSGDLSVYWYQQSLDQGLQFLIQYYNGEERAKGNILERFSAQQFPDLHSELNLSSLELGDSALYFCASSNLAGGYEQYFGPGTRLTVT.

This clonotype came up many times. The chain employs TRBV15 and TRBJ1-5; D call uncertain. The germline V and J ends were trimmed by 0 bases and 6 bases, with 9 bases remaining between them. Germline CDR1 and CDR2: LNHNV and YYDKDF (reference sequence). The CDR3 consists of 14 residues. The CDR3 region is CATSREEASQPQHF. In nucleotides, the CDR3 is TGTGCCACCAGCAGAGAAGAAGCGAGTCAGCCCCAGCATTTT. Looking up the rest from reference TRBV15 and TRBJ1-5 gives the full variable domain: DAMVIQNPRYQVTQFGKPVTLSCSQTLNHNVMYWYQQKSSQAPKLLFHYYDKDFNNEADTPDNFQSRRPNTSFCFLDIRSPGLGDTAMYLCATSREEASQPQHFGDGTRLSIL.

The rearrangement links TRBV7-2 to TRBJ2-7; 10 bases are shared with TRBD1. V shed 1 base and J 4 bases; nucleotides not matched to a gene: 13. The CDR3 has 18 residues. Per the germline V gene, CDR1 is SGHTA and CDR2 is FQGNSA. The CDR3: CASSLDGIGDRGRYEQYF. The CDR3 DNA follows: TGTGCCAGCAGCTTAGACGGTATTGGGGACAGGGGCAGATACGAGCAGTACTTC.

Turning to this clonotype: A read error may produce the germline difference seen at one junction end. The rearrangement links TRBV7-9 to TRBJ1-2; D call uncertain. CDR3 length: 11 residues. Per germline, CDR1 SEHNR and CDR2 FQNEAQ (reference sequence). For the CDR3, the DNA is TGTGCCAGCAGGTTAGGTGATGGCTACACCTTC. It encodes CASRLGDGYTF.